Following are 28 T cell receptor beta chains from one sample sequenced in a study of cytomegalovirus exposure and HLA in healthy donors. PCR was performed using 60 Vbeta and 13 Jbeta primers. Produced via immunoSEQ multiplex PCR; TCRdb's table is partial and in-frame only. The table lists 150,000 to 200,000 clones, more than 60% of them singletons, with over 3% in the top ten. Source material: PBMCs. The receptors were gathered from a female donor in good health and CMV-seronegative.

The CDR3 spells CASRLQDFNYGYTF. CDR3 sequence (DNA): TGTGCCAGCAGGTTACAGGATTTCAACTATGGCTACACCTTC. The rearrangement uses TRBV28 and TRBJ1-2; D is possibly TRBD1 (5 bases). The CDR3 totals 14 residues. V was cut by 6 bases and J by 2 bases, with 13 bases left in between. Germline values: CDR1 MDHEN, CDR2 SYDVKM.

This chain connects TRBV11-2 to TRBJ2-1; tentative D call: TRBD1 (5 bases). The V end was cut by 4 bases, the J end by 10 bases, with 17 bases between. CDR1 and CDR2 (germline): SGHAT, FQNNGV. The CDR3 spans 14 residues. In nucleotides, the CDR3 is TGTGCCAGCAGCTCGACAATAGGGGTTGGGGAGCAGTTCTTC. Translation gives CASSSTIGVGEQFF.

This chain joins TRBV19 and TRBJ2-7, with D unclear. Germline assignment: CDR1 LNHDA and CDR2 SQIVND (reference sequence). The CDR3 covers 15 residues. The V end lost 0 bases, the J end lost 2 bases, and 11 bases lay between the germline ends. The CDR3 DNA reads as TGTGCCAGTAGTATAGATCCCTCCGAGGCCTACGAGCAGTACTTC. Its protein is CASSIDPSEAYEQYF.

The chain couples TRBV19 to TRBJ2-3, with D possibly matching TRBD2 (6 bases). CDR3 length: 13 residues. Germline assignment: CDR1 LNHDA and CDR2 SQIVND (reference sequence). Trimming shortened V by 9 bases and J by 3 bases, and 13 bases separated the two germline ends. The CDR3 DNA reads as TGTGCCAGCAGACCTGGAGGGACAGATACGCAGTATTTT. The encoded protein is CASRPGGTDTQYF.

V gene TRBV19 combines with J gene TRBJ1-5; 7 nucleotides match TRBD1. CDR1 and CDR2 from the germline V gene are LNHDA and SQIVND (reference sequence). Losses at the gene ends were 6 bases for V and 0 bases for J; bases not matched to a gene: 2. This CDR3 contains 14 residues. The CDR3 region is CASSDRDSNQPQHF. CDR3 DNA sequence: TGTGCCAGTAGCGACAGGGATAGCAATCAGCCCCAGCATTTT.

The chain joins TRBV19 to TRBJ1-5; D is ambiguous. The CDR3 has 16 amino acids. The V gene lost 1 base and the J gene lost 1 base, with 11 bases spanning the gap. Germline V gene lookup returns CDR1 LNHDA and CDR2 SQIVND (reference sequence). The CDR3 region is CASSIGGGLSNQPQHF. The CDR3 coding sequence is TGTGCCAGTAGTATAGGAGGCGGTTTAAGCAATCAGCCCCAGCATTTT.

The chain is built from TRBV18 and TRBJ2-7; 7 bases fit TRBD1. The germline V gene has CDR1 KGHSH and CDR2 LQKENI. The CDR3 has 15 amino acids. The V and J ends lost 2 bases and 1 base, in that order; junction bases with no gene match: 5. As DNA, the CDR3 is TGTGCCAGCTCACCATACCGGGACAGTTCCTACGAGCAGTACTTC. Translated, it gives CASSPYRDSSYEQYF.

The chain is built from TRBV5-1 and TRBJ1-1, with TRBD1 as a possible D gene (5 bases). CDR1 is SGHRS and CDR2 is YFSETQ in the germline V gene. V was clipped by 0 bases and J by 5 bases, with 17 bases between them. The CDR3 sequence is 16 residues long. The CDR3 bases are TGCGCCAGCAGCTTGGAAACGATGGGGACTGGGACTGAAGCTTTCTTT. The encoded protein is CASSLETMGTGTEAFF.

The CDR3 nucleotides are TGTGCCAGCAGCTTTTCAACAGGGGGCGCAGGGGAGACCCAGTACTTC. Translating gives CASSFSTGGAGETQYF. J is TRBJ2-5 and V is TRBV7-9; 9 bases are shared with TRBD1. CDR3 length: 16 residues. CDR1 SEHNR and CDR2 FQNEAQ come from the germline V gene (reference sequence). Losses at the gene ends were 3 bases for V and 5 bases for J; bases not matched to a gene: 10.

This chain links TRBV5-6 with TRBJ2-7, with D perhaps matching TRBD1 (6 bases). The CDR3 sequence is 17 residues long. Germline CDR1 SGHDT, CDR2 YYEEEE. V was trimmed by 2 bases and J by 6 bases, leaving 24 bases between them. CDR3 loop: CASSLLSFRGETCEQYF. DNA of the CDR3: TGTGCCAGCAGCTTACTATCATTCAGGGGCGAAACCTGCGAGCAGTACTTC. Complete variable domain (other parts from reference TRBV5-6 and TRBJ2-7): DAGVTQSPTHLIKTRGQQVTLRCSPKSGHDTVSWYQQALGQGPQFIFQYYEEEERQRGNFPDRFSGHQFPNYSSELNVNALLLGDSALYLCASSLLSFRGETCEQYFGPGTRLTVT.

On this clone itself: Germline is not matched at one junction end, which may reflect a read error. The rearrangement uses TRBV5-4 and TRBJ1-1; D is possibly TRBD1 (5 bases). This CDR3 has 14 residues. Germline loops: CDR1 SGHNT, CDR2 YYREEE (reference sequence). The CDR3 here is CASRLDGGGTEAFF. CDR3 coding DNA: TGTGCCAGCAGATTGGACGGGGGGGGCACTGAAGCTTTCTTT.

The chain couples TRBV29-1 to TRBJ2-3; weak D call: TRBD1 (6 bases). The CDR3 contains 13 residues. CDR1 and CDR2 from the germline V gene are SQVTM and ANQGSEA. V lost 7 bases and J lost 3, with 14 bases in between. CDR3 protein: CSAAQGITDTQYF. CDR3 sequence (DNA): TGCAGCGCCGCGCAGGGGATAACAGATACGCAGTATTTT.

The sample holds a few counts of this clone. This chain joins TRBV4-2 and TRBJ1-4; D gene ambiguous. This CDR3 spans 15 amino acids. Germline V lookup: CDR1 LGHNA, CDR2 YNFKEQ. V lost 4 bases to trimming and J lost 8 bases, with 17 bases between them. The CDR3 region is CASSPGEGLGEKLFF. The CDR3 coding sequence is TGTGCCAGCAGCCCGGGCGAGGGCCTGGGGGAAAAACTGTTTTTT.

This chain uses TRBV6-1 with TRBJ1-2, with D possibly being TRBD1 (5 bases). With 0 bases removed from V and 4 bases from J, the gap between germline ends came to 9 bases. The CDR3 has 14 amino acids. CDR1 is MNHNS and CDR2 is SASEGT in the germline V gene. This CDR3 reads CASSEAQGTYGYTF. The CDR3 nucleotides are TGTGCCAGCAGTGAAGCGCAGGGTACCTATGGCTACACCTTC.

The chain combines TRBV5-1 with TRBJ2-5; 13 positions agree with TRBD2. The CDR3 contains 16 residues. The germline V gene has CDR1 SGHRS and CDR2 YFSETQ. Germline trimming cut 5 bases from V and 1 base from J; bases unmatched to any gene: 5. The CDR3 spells CASSGTSGVFQETQYF. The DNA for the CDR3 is TGCGCCAGCAGTGGGACTAGCGGGGTATTCCAAGAGACCCAGTACTTC.

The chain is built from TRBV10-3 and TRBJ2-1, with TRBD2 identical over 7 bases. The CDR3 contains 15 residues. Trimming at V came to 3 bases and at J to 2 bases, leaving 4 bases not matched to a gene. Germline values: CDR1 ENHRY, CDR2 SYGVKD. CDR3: CAISEGSGAYNEQFF. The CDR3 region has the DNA TGTGCCATCAGTGAAGGAAGCGGGGCCTACAATGAGCAGTTCTTC.

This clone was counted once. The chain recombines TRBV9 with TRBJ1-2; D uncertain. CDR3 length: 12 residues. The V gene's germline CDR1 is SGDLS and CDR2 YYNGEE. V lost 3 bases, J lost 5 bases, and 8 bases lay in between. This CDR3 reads CASSERGYGYTF. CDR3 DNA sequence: TGTGCCAGCAGCGAACGGGGTTATGGCTACACCTTC.

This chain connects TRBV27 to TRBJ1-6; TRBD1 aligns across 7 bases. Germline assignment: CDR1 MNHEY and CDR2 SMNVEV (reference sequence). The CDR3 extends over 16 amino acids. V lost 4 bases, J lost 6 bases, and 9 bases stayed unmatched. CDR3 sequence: CASSSGTAPVNSPLHF. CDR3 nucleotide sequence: TGTGCCAGCAGTTCCGGGACAGCTCCCGTTAATTCACCCCTCCACTTT.

CDR3 loop: CASSTRDRGPEKLFF. In nucleotides, the CDR3 is TGTGCCAGTAGTACAAGGGACAGGGGGCCTGAAAAACTGTTTTTT. The chain has TRBV19 and TRBJ1-4, with 12 bases aligning to TRBD1. V lost 4 bases to trimming and J lost 7 bases; unmatched junction nucleotides: 4. The germline V gene encodes CDR1 LNHDA and CDR2 SQIVND (reference sequence). The CDR3 loop spans 15 amino acids.

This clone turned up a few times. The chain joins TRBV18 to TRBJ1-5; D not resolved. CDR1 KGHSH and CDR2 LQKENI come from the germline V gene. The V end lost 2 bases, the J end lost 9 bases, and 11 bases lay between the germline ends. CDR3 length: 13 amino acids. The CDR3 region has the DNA TGTGCCAGCTCACCAGGGCCTGGGTTGCCCCAGCATTTT. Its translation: CASSPGPGLPQHF. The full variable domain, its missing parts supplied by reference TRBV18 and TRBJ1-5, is NAGVMQNPRHLVRRRGQEARLRCSPMKGHSHVYWYRQLPEEGLKFMVYLQKENIIDESGMPKERFSAEFPKEGPSILRIQQVVRGDSAAYFCASSPGPGLPQHFGDGTRLSIL.

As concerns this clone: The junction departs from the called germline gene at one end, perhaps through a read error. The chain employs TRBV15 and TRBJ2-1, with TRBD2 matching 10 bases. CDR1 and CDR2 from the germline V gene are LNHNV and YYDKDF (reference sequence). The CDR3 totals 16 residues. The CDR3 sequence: CATSGEAGGPFNEQFF. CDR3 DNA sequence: TGTGCCACCAGCGGAGAAGCGGGAGGGCCGTTTAATGAGCAGTTCTTC. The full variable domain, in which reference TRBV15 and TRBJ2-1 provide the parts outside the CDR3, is DAMVIQNPRYQVTQFGKPVTLSCSQTLNHNVMYWYQQKSSQAPKLLFHYYDKDFNNEADTPDNFQSRRPNTSFCFLDIRSPGLGDTAMYLCATSGEAGGPFNEQFFGPGTRLTVL.

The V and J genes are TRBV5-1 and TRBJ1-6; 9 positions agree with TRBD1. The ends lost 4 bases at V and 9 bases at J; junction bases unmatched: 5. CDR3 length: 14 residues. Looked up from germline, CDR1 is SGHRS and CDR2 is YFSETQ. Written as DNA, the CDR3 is TGCGCCAGCAGCATGGGACAGGGCAGTTCACCCCTCCACTTT. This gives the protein CASSMGQGSSPLHF.

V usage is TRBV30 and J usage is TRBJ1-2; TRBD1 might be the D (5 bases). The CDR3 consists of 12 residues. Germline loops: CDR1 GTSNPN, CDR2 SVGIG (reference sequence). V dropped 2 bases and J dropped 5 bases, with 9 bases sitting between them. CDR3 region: CAWSTSGYGYTF. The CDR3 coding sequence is TGTGCCTGGAGTACCTCAGGGTATGGCTACACCTTC.

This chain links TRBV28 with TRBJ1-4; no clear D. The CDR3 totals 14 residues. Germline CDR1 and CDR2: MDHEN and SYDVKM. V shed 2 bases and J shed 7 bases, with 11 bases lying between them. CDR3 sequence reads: CASSLGSVPEKLFF. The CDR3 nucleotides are TGTGCCAGCAGTTTAGGTAGTGTTCCTGAAAAACTGTTTTTT.

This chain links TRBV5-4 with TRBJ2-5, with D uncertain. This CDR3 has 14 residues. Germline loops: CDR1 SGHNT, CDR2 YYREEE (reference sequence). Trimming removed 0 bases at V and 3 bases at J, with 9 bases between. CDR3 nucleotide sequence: TGTGCCAGCAGCTTGGACGACTTAAAAGAGACCCAGTACTTC. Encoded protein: CASSLDDLKETQYF.

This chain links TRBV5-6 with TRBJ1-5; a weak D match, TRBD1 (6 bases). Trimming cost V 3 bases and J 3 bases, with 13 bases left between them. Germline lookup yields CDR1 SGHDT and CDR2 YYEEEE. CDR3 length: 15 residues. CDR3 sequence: CASSWGGDTNQPQHF. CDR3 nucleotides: TGTGCCAGCAGCTGGGGGGGGGACACCAATCAGCCCCAGCATTTT. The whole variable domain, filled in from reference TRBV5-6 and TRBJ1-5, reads DAGVTQSPTHLIKTRGQQVTLRCSPKSGHDTVSWYQQALGQGPQFIFQYYEEEERQRGNFPDRFSGHQFPNYSSELNVNALLLGDSALYLCASSWGGDTNQPQHFGDGTRLSIL.

The CDR3 loop is CASSSQGGGTEAFF. CDR3 nucleotides: TGTGCCAGCAGCTCTCAAGGGGGAGGGACTGAAGCTTTCTTT. This rearrangement joins TRBV11-2 to TRBJ1-1; the D gene is possibly TRBD1 (6 bases). Trimming cost V 4 bases and J 5 bases, with 14 bases left between them. The CDR3 has 14 amino acids. Germline CDR1 SGHAT, CDR2 FQNNGV. Supplemented by reference TRBV11-2 and TRBJ1-1, the full variable domain reads EAGVAQSPRYKIIEKRQSVAFWCNPISGHATLYWYQQILGQGPKLLIQFQNNGVVDDSQLPKDRFSAERLKGVDSTLKIQPAKLEDSAVYLCASSSQGGGTEAFFGQGTRLTVV.

This CDR3 reads CASSQVTGGSQPQHF. Written as DNA, the CDR3 is TGCGCCAGCAGCCAAGTCACAGGGGGCAGTCAGCCCCAGCATTTT. V is TRBV4-3 and J is TRBJ1-5; 9 bases agree with TRBD1. CDR3 length: 15 residues. Germline trimming cut 1 base from V and 6 bases from J; bases unmatched to any gene: 4. Germline values: CDR1 LGHNA, CDR2 YSLEER.